This is a list of T cell receptor beta chains from one sample in a study of beta chain features in type 1 diabetes. Libraries were prepared by immunoSEQ multiplex PCR; TCRdb keeps only in-frame clonotypes and omits some of them. The data contain a few hundred thousand clones, approximately 13% of them singletons. Sequencing used naive CD4+ T cells from blood. All receptors derive from a young man in good health. Both conserved end residues are part of each CDR3. Fields, in order: J gene, V gene, clone size, D gene, CDR3 DNA, CDR3 protein. The D gene is left open where the match is weak. Some rows mark clone size as missing; the rest say once, few, many or name a class of expanded clone.

TRBJ2-3	TRBV7-8	.	TRBD2	TGTGCCAGCAGCCGCCCAGCGGGAGCTACAGATACGCAGTATTTT	CASSRPAGATDTQYF
TRBJ2-1	TRBV4-2	few	TRBD1	TGTGCCAGCAGCCGCCTCGGGACAGGGGGCCCATTACTCAGCAATGAGCAGTTCTTC	CASSRLGTGGPLLSNEQFF
TRBJ2-4	TRBV14	.	.	TGTGCCAGCAGCCAAGGGAGGGCGTATGGAAACATTCAGTACTTC	CASSQGRAYGNIQYF
TRBJ2-1	TRBV6-4	few	.	TGTGCCAGCAGTGAGGCAAGACGTAGTGAGCAGTTCTTC	CASSEARRSEQFF
TRBJ2-7	TRBV4-3	.	TRBD2	TGCGCCAGCAGCCGAGCTTCGGGGGGGCGGTACGAGCAGTACTTC	CASSRASGGRYEQYF
TRBJ1-5	TRBV19	.	.	TGTGCCAGCGTCTCGGGCAGTTTTCAGCCCCAGCATTTT	CASVSGSFQPQHF
TRBJ1-2	TRBV12-5	.	.	TGTGCTAGTGGTTACTGGGTCCGGACCTATGGCTACACCTTC	CASGYWVRTYGYTF
TRBJ1-5	TRBV5-1	.	TRBD1	TGCGCCAGCAGCTTGGCCGGGACAGCGGGGCAGCCCCAGCATTTT	CASSLAGTAGQPQHF
TRBJ2-1	TRBV7-2	.	.	TGTGCCAGCAGCTTAAATCCAATCGGGAATGAGCAGTTCTTC	CASSLNPIGNEQFF
TRBJ1-2	TRBV7-9	few	TRBD1	TGTGCCAGCAGCGCCCGACAGGGTATGGAGAACTATGGCTACACCTTC	CASSARQGMENYGYTF
TRBJ1-2	TRBV25-1	.	.	TGTGCCAGCAGTGAGCAGGGTGCAGGGAGGAACTATGGCTACACCTTC	CASSEQGAGRNYGYTF
TRBJ1-6	TRBV5-1	.	.	TGCGCCAGCAGCTTGGACTCCGGGAATTCACCCCTCCACTTT	CASSLDSGNSPLHF
TRBJ2-3	TRBV5-1	few	TRBD1	TGCGCCAGCAAGGGAACCGGGACAGGCACAGATACGCAGTATTTT	CASKGTGTGTDTQYF
TRBJ2-2	TRBV7-2	.	.	TGTGCCAGCAGCTTTACAAAGGGAGGCGGGGAGCTGTTTTTT	CASSFTKGGGELFF
TRBJ1-1	TRBV2	few	TRBD1	TGTGCCAGCAAAGGACAGGCGAACACTGAAGCTTTCTTT	CASKGQANTEAFF
TRBJ1-2	TRBV11-3	.	.	TGTGCCAGCAGCGGGCAGGCGCCGGAAAGCTATGGCTACACCTTC	CASSGQAPESYGYTF
TRBJ2-1	TRBV10-3	.	TRBD2	TGTGCCATCAGTGAATCCCTCAGTAGCGGGGGATTCAACAATGAGCAGTTCTTC	CAISESLSSGGFNNEQFF
TRBJ2-2	TRBV4-3	.	.	TGCGCCAGCAGCCAAGACGGCGGTTCCTTGAGAACCGGGGAGCTGTTTTTT	CASSQDGGSLRTGELFF
TRBJ2-1	TRBV4-3	few	TRBD2	TGCGCCAGCAGCCAAGAGGGGATGGCGGGAGCCTACAATGAGCAGTTCTTC	CASSQEGMAGAYNEQFF
TRBJ2-1	TRBV10-3	few	.	TGTGCCATCGGGGGGACAGAGAATGAGCAGTTCTTC	CAIGGTENEQFF
TRBJ2-7	TRBV7-2	few	.	TGTGCCAGCAGCTTAGACCGGGGGAGTGTCGAGCAGTACTTC	CASSLDRGSVEQYF
TRBJ1-1	TRBV5-4	few	.	TGTGCCAGCAGCTTGCGCGCTGAAGCTTTCTTT	CASSLRAEAFF
TRBJ2-1	TRBV7-2	.	TRBD2	TGTGCCAGCAGCTTAGGGCTGGGGCGGGAGGGCATGAATGAGCAGTTCTTC	CASSLGLGREGMNEQFF
TRBJ2-3	TRBV5-6	few	TRBD2	TGTGCCAGCAGCGGACTAGCGGCCCTGAGCACAGATACGCAGTATTTT	CASSGLAALSTDTQYF
TRBJ1-4	TRBV4-1	few	.	TGCGCCAGCAGCTTGGCAACTAATGAAAAACTGTTTTTT	CASSLATNEKLFF
TRBJ1-3	TRBV29-1	.	.	TGCAGCGTACCACCCGGGCAGGGGTTGTACACCATATATTTT	CSVPPGQGLYTIYF
TRBJ2-5	TRBV7-2	few	.	TGTGCCAGCAGCCGGACCCAAGAGACCCAGTACTTC	CASSRTQETQYF
TRBJ1-2	TRBV4-3	.	.	TGCGCCAGCAGCCAATATTCTAGGGGAACGGCGGGCTACACCTTC	CASSQYSRGTAGYTF
TRBJ2-3	TRBV7-2	.	TRBD2	TGTGCCAGCAGCTTGGCGGGGGTGTCAGATACGCAGTATTTT	CASSLAGVSDTQYF
TRBJ1-2	TRBV29-1	few	TRBD1	TGCAGCATCTATTCGGGACAGACCAACTATGGCTACACCTTC	CSIYSGQTNYGYTF
TRBJ1-1	TRBV9	.	.	TGTGCCAGCAGCGTAGGTCGAATCGAGGGAGAGAACACTGAAGCTTTCTTT	CASSVGRIEGENTEAFF
TRBJ1-6	TRBV2	few	TRBD1	TGTGCCAGCCGGGCGGGGGACAGTTACTCCTCACCCCTCCACTTT	CASRAGDSYSSPLHF
TRBJ1-2	TRBV25-1	.	.	TGTGCCAGCAGTGCTGGCGTTGTTGGCACTAACTATGGCTATGGCTACACCTTC	CASSAGVVGTNYGYGYTF
TRBJ2-1	TRBV7-9	.	TRBD2	TGTGCCAGCAGCTTAGCGAGTGGGAGGGAAAATGAGCAGTTCTTC	CASSLASGRENEQFF
TRBJ2-5	TRBV5-1	few	TRBD2	TGCGCCAGCAGCCCGGGACTAGCGGGGATCCGGGAGACCCAGTACTTC	CASSPGLAGIRETQYF
TRBJ2-1	TRBV4-2	.	TRBD1	TGTGCCAGCAGCCACGGTCGGGACAGTTCTCTGTATGAGCAGTTCTTC	CASSHGRDSSLYEQFF
TRBJ1-1	TRBV30	.	.	TGTGCCTGGGCGAAGCGGACTGAAGCTTTCTTT	CAWAKRTEAFF
TRBJ2-7	TRBV7-2	few	TRBD1	TGTGCCAGCAGCTTAGGAGGCAGGGGGCACTACGAGCAGTACTTC	CASSLGGRGHYEQYF
TRBJ2-7	TRBV5-1	.	.	TGCGCCAGCAGCTTGGATGGAAGTGGATACGAGCAGTACTTC	CASSLDGSGYEQYF
TRBJ2-5	TRBV5-4	.	TRBD2	TGTGCCAGCAGCCCGCGACTAGCGGGGGAAGAGACCCAGTACTTC	CASSPRLAGEETQYF
TRBJ2-6	TRBV9	many	.	TGTGCCAGCAGCGTATTGGCGCCGTCTGGGGCCAACGTCCTGACTTTC	CASSVLAPSGANVLTF
TRBJ2-1	TRBV4-3	few	TRBD2	TGCGCCAGCAGCCAACTAGCGGCGCGTTCCTACAATGAGCAGTTCTTC	CASSQLAARSYNEQFF
TRBJ2-3	TRBV5-4	.	.	TGTGCCAGCAGCTTGGATTGGAGCACAGATACGCAGTATTTT	CASSLDWSTDTQYF
TRBJ2-3	TRBV4-1	few	.	TGCGCCAGCAGCCAACTGACTAGGCCCCCAGATACGCAGTATTTT	CASSQLTRPPDTQYF
TRBJ2-7	TRBV25-1	.	.	TGTGCCAGCAGTTTATTACGGGCCTACGAGCAGTACTTC	CASSLLRAYEQYF
TRBJ2-5	TRBV14	.	TRBD1	TGTGCCAGCAGCCACGTCAGGGGGCGTCAAGAGACCCAGTACTTC	CASSHVRGRQETQYF
TRBJ1-1	TRBV7-8	few	.	TGTGCCAGCAGCTCCTGGACAGAGTACACTGAAGCTTTCTTT	CASSSWTEYTEAFF